This T cell receptor beta chain was observed in a study of graft-versus-host responses after intestinal transplantation. Overall study: Recipients got multivisceral, liver-intestinal, or isolated intestinal transplants. Anti-thymocyte globulin induction, then tacrolimus and steroids for around three years, went to all recipients. Study-level points and caveats: Within the allografts of patients who had graft-donor T cell macrochimerism, graft-versus-host to host-versus-graft clonal ratios were high. Early post-transplant falls in HvG clones accompanied the peak levels of circulating GvH clones.

CDR1 is SGHRS and CDR2 is YFSETQ in the germline V gene. The CDR3 totals 14 residues. Trimming shortened V by 7 bases and J by 1 base, and 14 bases separated the two germline ends. Details on this clone: Its antigen is still unknown.

Produced via immunoSEQ multiplex PCR; TCRdb's table is partial and in-frame only. Of over 80,000 clones in the sample, 85% to 95% were seen once. The rearrangement uses TRBV5-1 and TRBJ1-1; D possibly corresponds to TRBD1 (6 bases). Sequencing was performed on unstimulated CD8+ T cells sorted from spleen or lymph node cells, taken before transplant. This sequence originates from a human donor who was the organ donor for an intestinal transplant. CDR3 coding DNA: TGCGCCAGCTCTCGGGCAGGGGCGAACACTGAAGCTTTCTTT. Translated: CASSRAGANTEAFF.